A selection of T cell receptor beta chains follows, all from one sample in a study of early T cells in non-severe SARS-CoV-2 infection. TCRdb re-called the 5' RACE reads with MiXCR, one entry per CDR3 protein. The sample carries approximately 90,000 distinct CDR3 sequences, approximately 11% recorded once. Here the sequenced sample was whole blood, taken at baseline. The receptor set was obtained from an adult who was a healthcare worker with PCR-confirmed SARS-CoV-2 infection or an uninfected control (not recorded which). CDR3s include the opening cysteine and the closing phenylalanine or tryptophan. D genes are given only for firm matches. Part of the rows lack a size; the others show once, few, many or a class for expanded clones.

TRBJ1-5 | . | TRBV7-9 | 12 | medium-sized | TGTGCCAGCGGGACGGATAATCAGCCCCAGCATTTT | CASGTDNQPQHF
TRBJ2-1 | TRBD1 | TRBV5-1 | 17 | . | TGCGCCAGCAGCTGGGGTGGACAGGGTTACTCCTACAATGAGCAGTTCTTC | CASSWGGQGYSYNEQFF
TRBJ2-1 | TRBD1 | TRBV2 | 13 | many | TGTGCCAGCAGTGGGGACAGGTTCAATGAGCAGTTCTTC | CASSGDRFNEQFF
TRBJ2-3 | . | TRBV7-2 | 16 | . | TGTGCCAGCAGCTTAGTTGCCAGGGGAGTCCCAGATACGCAGTATTTT | CASSLVARGVPDTQYF
TRBJ1-5 | . | TRBV28 | 17 | . | TGTGCCAGCAGTTTTGCGACAGGCCTTTCAAGTTTTCAGCCCCAGCATTTT | CASSFATGLSSFQPQHF
TRBJ2-3 | TRBD1 | TRBV30 | 15 | . | TGTGCCTGGAGAGTGGAGGACAGGGCGATAGACGCGCAGTATTTT | CAWRVEDRAIDAQYF
TRBJ2-5 | TRBD1 | TRBV5-6 | 15 | few | TGTGCCAGCAGCTTGATGACAGGGAGTCAAGAGACCCAGTACTTC | CASSLMTGSQETQYF
TRBJ2-3 | TRBD2 | TRBV20-1 | 14 | few | TGCAGTGCTAGGGGAGCGGGAGAGTCAGATACGCAGTATTTT | CSARGAGESDTQYF
TRBJ1-1 | TRBD1 | TRBV7-2 | 18 | . | TGTGCCAGCAGCTTGCGGGACAGCCCCTTCTTTTTGAACACTGAAGCTTTCTTT | CASSLRDSPFFLNTEAFF
TRBJ1-1 | . | TRBV29-1 | 13 | few | TGCAGCGTTGAGGTGGTAGAGGGCACTGAAGCTTTCTTT | CSVEVVEGTEAFF
TRBJ2-2 | . | TRBV6-5 | 15 | . | TGTGCCAGCAGTTACGCGGGAATAGACACCGGGGAGCTGTTTTTT | CASSYAGIDTGELFF
TRBJ1-4 | . | TRBV7-9 | 13 | many | TGTGCCAGCGCCCTCCTAGGACATGAAAAACTGTTTTTT | CASALLGHEKLFF
TRBJ1-4 | TRBD1 | TRBV15 | 15 | few | TGTGCCACCAGATCTAACAGGGGGCGGGTTGAAAAACTGTTTTTT | CATRSNRGRVEKLFF
TRBJ2-2 | . | TRBV19 | 15 | few | TGTGCCAGTAGCCTATTCCGGACCTACACCGGGGAGCTGTTTTTT | CASSLFRTYTGELFF
TRBJ2-7 | . | TRBV9 | 15 | . | TGTGCCAGCAGCGTAGATTCGGGGATAGGATACGAGCAGTACTTC | CASSVDSGIGYEQYF
TRBJ2-7 | . | TRBV21-1 | 17 | many | TGTGCCAGCAGCAAAAGAAGAGCGGAAGAAACAAAGTACGAGCAGTACTTC | CASSKRRAEETKYEQYF
TRBJ2-7 | . | TRBV6-2/TRBV6-3 | 15 | . | TGTGCCAGCAGTTACAACGTCGGAGGAAGGGGCGAGCAGTACTTC | CASSYNVGGRGEQYF
TRBJ2-1 | TRBD2 | TRBV19 | 16 | few | TGTGCCAGTAGTCTCTCGACTAGCGGGGGGTTCAATGAGCAGTTCTTC | CASSLSTSGGFNEQFF
TRBJ2-5 | . | TRBV12-3/TRBV12-4 | 14 | many | TGTGCCAGCAACGGACCAACGGATGGGGAGACCCAGTACTTC | CASNGPTDGETQYF
TRBJ2-5 | . | TRBV18 | 14 | many | TGTGCCAGCTCAAAACAGGGTTTGGGAGAGACCCAGTACTTC | CASSKQGLGETQYF
TRBJ2-7 | TRBD2 | TRBV29-1 | 13 | few | TGCAGCGTTGGACTAGCGGAAAACTACGAGCAGTACTTC | CSVGLAENYEQYF
TRBJ1-1 | . | TRBV7-9 | 13 | few | TGTGTCAGCAGCTTCTCCGGTGACACTGAAGCTTTCTTT | CVSSFSGDTEAFF
TRBJ1-4 | TRBD1 | TRBV29-1 | 13 | many | TGCAGCGGTTACAGGGGGCCTAATGAAAAACTGTTTTTT | CSGYRGPNEKLFF
TRBJ2-7 | TRBD1 | TRBV12-5 | 15 | many | TGTGCTAGTGGTTCCGGGACAGGTTGGTCCTACGAGCAGTACTTC | CASGSGTGWSYEQYF
TRBJ2-3 | . | TRBV5-1 | 16 | . | TGCGCCAGCAGCTTCCGGGGGTCTGCCTCCACAGATACGCAGTATTTT | CASSFRGSASTDTQYF
TRBJ2-5 | TRBD1 | TRBV5-6 | 13 | many | TGTGCCAGCAGCCCTGACAGGGGAGAGACCCAGTACTTC | CASSPDRGETQYF
TRBJ1-1 | . | TRBV7-9 | 12 | many | TGTGCCAGCAGCCCGACAGCCTTTGAAGTTTTCTTT | CASSPTAFEVFF
TRBJ2-1 | . | TRBV6-6 | 12 | . | TGTGCCAGCAGTTACACGGGAAATGAGCAGTTCTTC | CASSYTGNEQFF
TRBJ2-2 | TRBD1 | TRBV5-1 | 16 | few | TGCGCCAGCAGCTTGGTTGGGACAGTGAACACCGGGGAGCTGTTTTTT | CASSLVGTVNTGELFF
TRBJ1-2 | TRBD1 | TRBV19 | 14 | . | TGTGCCAGTAGTGACCTCGGGACAGTCTATGGCTACACCTTC | CASSDLGTVYGYTF
TRBJ2-3 | TRBD2 | TRBV5-4 | 16 | . | TGTGCCAACAGCGCCCGGACTAGCGTCTGCACAGATACGCAGTATTTT | CANSARTSVCTDTQYF
TRBJ2-6 | TRBD1 | TRBV27 | 19 | . | TGTGCCAGCAGTCCGGGACCGGGACAGGGGGCGTCTGGGGCCAACGTCCTGACTTTC | CASSPGPGQGASGANVLTF
TRBJ2-1 | TRBD2 | TRBV24-1 | 12 | . | TGTGCCACCGGAGCGGGGGACAATGAGCAGTTCTTC | CATGAGDNEQFF
TRBJ1-5 | . | TRBV5-6 | 17 | few | TGTGCCAGCAGCTTGACCGGGACTAAATATAGCAATCAGCCCCAGCATTTT | CASSLTGTKYSNQPQHF
TRBJ2-7 | . | TRBV7-9 | 15 | few | TGTGCCAGCAGCAAAGAGGAAGGATTATCCTACGAGCAGTACTTC | CASSKEEGLSYEQYF
TRBJ2-1 | . | TRBV4-3 | 14 | many | TGCGCCAGCAGCCAAGATACCAGTAGGAATGAGCAGTTCTTC | CASSQDTSRNEQFF
TRBJ1-2 | . | TRBV6-6 | 11 | few | TGTGCCAGCAGTTACTCCTATGGCCACACCTTC | CASSYSYGHTF
TRBJ2-5 | TRBD1 | TRBV28 | 15 | many | TGTGCCAGCAGTCCCTCCGGGACAGTCTACGAGACCCAGTACTTC | CASSPSGTVYETQYF
TRBJ2-2 | . | TRBV29-1 | 12 | few | TGCAGCGTTTGGACCTTCACCGGGGAGCTGTTTTTT | CSVWTFTGELFF